In this sample, the clone carrying this T cell receptor beta chain turned up a few times. The antigen is not known. The time point was: after neoadjuvant nivolumab, at surgical resection. This record belongs to a study of neoadjuvant anti-PD-1 for oral cavity cancer. Overall study: Patients without progression received a fourth nivolumab dose around day 43, then surgical resection on days 50-56. Overall study results and limits: Pretreatment Treg/Th17 ratio correlated inversely with post-treatment tumor clonality.

Sequencing was performed with immunoSEQ multiplex PCR; in TCRdb, only in-frame clones are kept and a portion is missing. This sample has about 39,000 clones; 75% to 80% occur once, and the top ten carry 4.5% to 5%. The CDR3 extends over 17 amino acids. V lost 4 bases to trimming and J lost 5 bases; unmatched junction nucleotides: 13. In germline, CDR1 is MGHRA, CDR2 YSYEKL. The specimen was PBMCs, collected after nivolumab (anti-PD-1) treatment. The source of this sequence is a person between 35 and 79 years old with oral cavity squamous cell carcinoma. The chain combines TRBV4-1 with TRBJ2-7; the match to TRBD2 covers 11 bases. CDR3 loop: CASSRAGLAVLGNEQYF. The CDR3 DNA sequence: TGCGCCAGCAGCCGAGCGGGACTAGCGGTCCTTGGGAACGAGCAGTACTTC.